This section outlines one T cell receptor beta chain sequence together with its context. It was with 60 Vbeta and 13 Jbeta primers that the PCR ran. Profiled with immunoSEQ multiplex PCR; TCRdb holds only in-frame clones, not every one. The repertoire holds about 150,000 clones, with roughly three quarters as singletons. This record comes from a study of cytomegalovirus exposure and HLA in healthy donors. At the level of the study: Genotyping of nearly 400 donors showed that approximately 83% belonged to the Caucasian-associated ancestry cluster.

This CDR3 comprises 15 residues. The germline V gene encodes CDR1 SGHTA and CDR2 FQGNSA. V dropped 4 bases and J dropped 7; count of bases not matched to a gene: 7. The V gene is TRBV7-2, the J gene TRBJ1-4; TRBD1 agrees at 9 bases. The material sequenced was PBMCs. This sequence was found in a woman aged 40 to 50 in good health and CMV-seronegative. CDR3 sequence: CASSSSGTGTEKLFF. CDR3 sequence (DNA): TGTGCCAGCAGCTCCTCCGGGACAGGGACTGAAAAACTGTTTTTT.